The rows below give T cell receptor beta chains drawn from one sample of a study of T cell responses to AZD1222 COVID-19 vaccine. TCRdb's copy holds only in-frame clones and misses some; the assay was immunoSEQ multiplex PCR. The sample consists of about 97,000 clones, approximately 90% of them appearing once. Sequenced here: peripheral blood, sampled on day 0 of AZD1222 vaccination. Receptors originate from an adult in good health. Each CDR3 is given with its conserved first and last residue. D genes are given only for firm matches. For some rows the clone size is stated as once, few or many, or as a class when expanded; others skip it.

J: TRBJ2-5
V: TRBV6-6
size: NA
D: NA
DNA: TGTGCCAGCAGGGGGACCCTGTACCAAGAGACCCAGTACTTC
CDR3: CASRGTLYQETQYF

J: TRBJ2-2
V: TRBV19
size: medium-sized
D: NA
DNA: TGTGCCAGTAGTCGGGTGCAAGGAATGGCAACCGGGGAGCTGTTTTTT
CDR3: CASSRVQGMATGELFF

J: TRBJ1-1
V: TRBV5-1
size: NA
D: NA
DNA: TGCGCCAGCACTTACTTGGGTGAAGCTTTCTTT
CDR3: CASTYLGEAFF

J: TRBJ1-1
V: TRBV7-9
size: NA
D: NA
DNA: TGTGCCAGCAGCCGCTATACTGAAGCTTTCTTT
CDR3: CASSRYTEAFF

J: TRBJ2-3
V: TRBV28
size: NA
D: NA
DNA: TGTGCCAGCAGTTTTACCGCCAGCGCAGATACGCAGTATTTT
CDR3: CASSFTASADTQYF

J: TRBJ1-5
V: TRBV6-2/TRBV6-3
size: NA
D: NA
DNA: TGTGCCAGCAGTTCCCCGGGGGGCTATCAGCCCCAGCATTTT
CDR3: CASSSPGGYQPQHF

J: TRBJ1-3
V: TRBV2
size: NA
D: NA
DNA: TGTGCCAGCACATCGCGAGGAAACACCATATATTTT
CDR3: CASTSRGNTIYF

J: TRBJ1-1
V: TRBV3-1/TRBV3-2
size: few
D: NA
DNA: TGTGCCAGCAGACCCCGACAGAGAACTTTCTTT
CDR3: CASRPRQRTFF

J: TRBJ2-2
V: TRBV6-2/TRBV6-3
size: NA
D: TRBD2
DNA: TGTGCCAGCAGTTACCTAGCGGGGGGCAAACGCACCGGGGAGCTGTTTTTT
CDR3: CASSYLAGGKRTGELFF

J: TRBJ1-1
V: TRBV5-1
size: NA
D: NA
DNA: TGCGCCAGCAGCTTGCCAGGGAGTATGAACACTGAAGCTTTCTTT
CDR3: CASSLPGSMNTEAFF

J: TRBJ1-1
V: TRBV10-3
size: NA
D: NA
DNA: TGTGCCATCAGTGAGTCACAGGAAGCTTTCTTT
CDR3: CAISESQEAFF

J: TRBJ1-1
V: TRBV15
size: NA
D: NA
DNA: TGTGCCACCAGCGTATCTGTTGGCACTGAAGCTTTCTTT
CDR3: CATSVSVGTEAFF